These T cell receptor beta chains were read from a single sample in a study of siplizumab effects on memory and regulatory T cells. The repertoire was sequenced with immunoSEQ multiplex PCR; TCRdb's copy has only in-frame clones and lacks some. The sample contains 55,000 to 80,000 clones, 79% of which appear only once. The source material was memory CD4+ T cells sorted from blood. The receptors here all came from a human donor in good health. The CDR3 runs from the conserved cysteine through the conserved F or W. The D gene is left open where the match is weak. Size is stated for part of the rows, as once, few or many counts, or as a class when the clone is expanded.

TRBV7-2,.,TRBJ1-5,.,TGTGCCAGCAGCTTAGTTACCGGCGGCAATCAGCCCCAGCATTTT,CASSLVTGGNQPQHF
TRBV5-1,TRBD2,TRBJ2-7,.,TGCGCCAGCAGCTTGGGGGCCGGGGGGGCCTACGAGCAGTACTTC,CASSLGAGGAYEQYF
TRBV5-4,.,TRBJ1-5,once,TGTGCCAGCAGCTTGGGCGGGCAAATGAGCAATCAGCCCCAGCATTTT,CASSLGGQMSNQPQHF
TRBV5-6,TRBD1,TRBJ1-2,.,TGTGCCAGCAGCTGGCAGGGGGCAAATGGCTACACCTTC,CASSWQGANGYTF
TRBV29-1,.,TRBJ2-3,.,TGCAGCGCAGACGATACGCAGTATTTT,CSADDTQYF
TRBV7-9,TRBD1,TRBJ1-5,.,TGTGCCAGCAGCCCTGGGACAGACAATCAGCCCCAGCATTTT,CASSPGTDNQPQHF
TRBV5-4,.,TRBJ2-2,.,TGTGCCAGCAGCTTGAACCTCGGAGGGACCGGGGAGCTGTTTTTT,CASSLNLGGTGELFF
TRBV7-3,TRBD2,TRBJ2-1,.,TGTGCCAGCAGCTCTAGCGGGGGGCCGTTCGATGAGCAGTTCTTC,CASSSSGGPFDEQFF
TRBV19,.,TRBJ1-1,few,TGTGCCAGCAAACGGGAAGGGCTGAACACTGAAGCTTTCTTT,CASKREGLNTEAFF
TRBV10-1,.,TRBJ2-2,once,TGCGCCAGCAGTGTATCGGAGGGGCTCGGCACCGGGGAGCTGTTTTTT,CASSVSEGLGTGELFF
TRBV12-2,.,TRBJ2-4,.,TGTGCAAGTCGCAGGTCCAGGGTTATGGGGAAAAACATTCAGTACTTC,CASRRSRVMGKNIQYF
TRBV28,.,TRBJ2-7,.,TGTGCCAGCAGTAAATTAAACGAGCAGTACTTC,CASSKLNEQYF
TRBV10-3,.,TRBJ1-4,.,TGTGCCATCAGTGAGTCGGGGGGAACTAATGAAAAACTGTTTTTT,CAISESGGTNEKLFF
TRBV18,TRBD1,TRBJ2-5,.,TGTGCCAGCTCACCACCGGGACAGACCCAAGAGACCCAGTACTTC,CASSPPGQTQETQYF
TRBV28,TRBD2,TRBJ2-1,.,TGTGCCAGCAACCCTTCGGGAGGACGCAACGGCGAGCAGTTCTTC,CASNPSGGRNGEQFF
TRBV11-2,.,TRBJ2-7,.,TGTGCCGGCTGGCTTCATTACGAGCAGTACTTC,CAGWLHYEQYF
TRBV9,.,TRBJ2-6,.,TGTGCCAGCAGCCGGGCCCACTCTGGGGCCAACGTCCTGACTTTC,CASSRAHSGANVLTF
TRBV7-9,.,TRBJ2-3,.,TGTGCCAGCAGCTTGTCTGGGGGAAGCACAGATACGCAGTATTTT,CASSLSGGSTDTQYF
TRBV4-3,TRBD2,TRBJ2-2,once,TGCGCCAGCAGCCAAAAGGCCAGCGGGGGGGCCGGGGAGCTGTTTTTT,CASSQKASGGAGELFF
TRBV30,.,TRBJ1-1,few,TGTGCCATGACCCTAGGCCGGGTGAACACTGAAGCTTTCTTT,CAMTLGRVNTEAFF
TRBV6-5,.,TRBJ1-2,.,TGTGCCAGCAGTTACGACCTTCAGGGAGGGGGCTACACCTTC,CASSYDLQGGGYTF
TRBV11-2,.,TRBJ2-5,.,TGTGCCAGCAGCTCGAGACTAGATCGGGGGGAGACCCAGTACTTC,CASSSRLDRGETQYF
TRBV7-2,.,TRBJ1-1,.,TGTGCCAGCAGCTCGGACGGCCGCACTGAAGCTTTCTTT,CASSSDGRTEAFF
TRBV4-2,TRBD1,TRBJ2-2,once,TGTGCCAGCAGCCCTTCCCGGGACAGGGTGACCGGGGAGCTGTTTTTT,CASSPSRDRVTGELFF
TRBV29-1,TRBD2,TRBJ2-1,.,TGCAGCGTTTCGGGGGGGAGGTTAAGAAATGAGCAGTTCTTC,CSVSGGRLRNEQFF
TRBV4-3,.,TRBJ1-1,.,TGCGCCAGCAGCCAAGGCCCAGGGACGGTGAACACTGAAGCTTTCTTT,CASSQGPGTVNTEAFF
TRBV11-2,.,TRBJ2-7,.,TGTGCCAGCAGCTTAGATACTAGGGCAAGGACCTACGAGCAGTACTTC,CASSLDTRARTYEQYF
TRBV9,TRBD1,TRBJ2-5,.,TGTGCCAGCAGCGTCGCGACAGGGATGATAGAGACCCAGTACTTC,CASSVATGMIETQYF
TRBV30,.,TRBJ1-1,.,TGTGCCTGGAGTGCATTTGGACAAGAAGCTTTCTTT,CAWSAFGQEAFF
TRBV7-6,.,TRBJ2-3,.,TGTGCCAGCAGCTTAATCCCGTACGGAGATACGCAGTATTTT,CASSLIPYGDTQYF
TRBV5-1,.,TRBJ2-5,few,TGCGCCAGCAGCCAATTACAGGGTCAACGAGAGACCCAGTACTTC,CASSQLQGQRETQYF
TRBV12-2,.,TRBJ2-7,.,TGTGCAAGTCGCTTAGCGGAGCGGGGGTTCTACGAGCAGTACTTC,CASRLAERGFYEQYF
TRBV25-1,.,TRBJ1-6,.,TGTGCCAGCAGTGGTCAGTTTAATTCACCCCTCCACTTT,CASSGQFNSPLHF
TRBV28,.,TRBJ2-2,.,TGTGCCAGCAGTTCCAGGGTAGAGAACACCGGGGAGCTGTTTTTT,CASSSRVENTGELFF
TRBV9,TRBD2,TRBJ2-1,.,TGTGCCAGCAGCCCCACGGGGGGGCCAAGTGAGCAGTTCTTC,CASSPTGGPSEQFF
TRBV4-1,.,TRBJ2-3,.,TGCGCCAGCAGCCAAGAGGAAACAGATACGCAGTATTTT,CASSQEETDTQYF
TRBV7-2,.,TRBJ2-2,once,TGTGCCAGCAGGCGCCAGAACACCGGGGAGCTGTTTTTT,CASRRQNTGELFF
TRBV30,.,TRBJ2-7,.,TGTGCCTGGATAAGTCGTTTATCCTACGAGCAGTACTTC,CAWISRLSYEQYF
TRBV29-1,.,TRBJ1-1,.,TGCAGCGTTGATGTGAGGCCTACTGAAGCTTTCTTT,CSVDVRPTEAFF
TRBV10-1,.,TRBJ2-6,.,TGCGCCAGCAGTGAAGGGTTAAGAGCACAAAGTCGGGCCAACGTCCTGACTTTC,CASSEGLRAQSRANVLTF
TRBV7-2,.,TRBJ1-1,.,TGTGCCAGCAGCTCACAGGGGAACACTGAAGCTTTCTTT,CASSSQGNTEAFF
TRBV2,.,TRBJ2-2,.,TGTGCCAGCAGTCTGGACAGCGGGGAGCTGTTTTTT,CASSLDSGELFF